This T cell receptor beta chain emerged from a study of blood T cell repertoires in COVID-19. Study details: The United States, Italy and Spain provided the acute and convalescent COVID-19 samples. PBMCs, B-cell-depleted T cells, or T cells provided the cDNA or gDNA that made up the material.

In the authors' workflow: How many nucleated cells were present was estimated from reference gene primer amplification. Sequencing used immunoSEQ multiplex PCR; TCRdb keeps in-frame clones, though not all of them. D and trimming were read from the DNA, whereas the V and J calls and clone size are those reported in that table. The table lists tens of thousands of clones, about 81% of them singletons. This clone was counted a few times. This clonotype was obtained from a human donor in a cohort sampled during active COVID-19. The sequenced sample was peripheral blood.

This CDR3 is CASSRPGQGGQSNQPQHF. The CDR3 DNA sequence: TGTGCCAGTAGTCGCCCGGGACAGGGGGGACAAAGCAATCAGCCCCAGCATTTT. This rearrangement joins TRBV19 to TRBJ1-5; TRBD1 aligns across 11 bases. With V trimmed by 5 bases and J by 1 base, 10 bases remained unmatched. The CDR3 is 18 amino acids. Germline loops: CDR1 LNHDA, CDR2 SQIVND (reference sequence).